Sequencing of this TCR beta chain was carried out in a study of shared clonotypes between healthy human individuals. Background on the study: Used for every donor were three CD4 naive, three CD4 memory, two CD8 naive and one CD8 memory plate.

About this clone: The antigen is not known. Other nucleotide sequences from this sample produce the same CDR3.

Study-wide findings and caveats: Apart from blood, nothing was sampled; tissue repertoires likely differ. In general, naive subsets displayed greater estimated richness than memory subsets did. How much donors shared clonotypes was expected to be affected by sequencing depth.

Repertoires were generated with immunoSEQ multiplex PCR, while TCRdb's copy carries only in-frame clones and drops some. The sample yields 2 million to 2.5 million clones, about nine tenths seen once. The germline gives CDR1 SGHRS, CDR2 YFSETQ. The germline V and J ends were trimmed by 0 bases and 5 bases, with 11 bases remaining between them. This CDR3 is 14 amino acids long. This sequence was found in a man younger than 35 in good health. Some clones in this sample may be carry-over from other donors' samples. The sequencing sample was made of naive CD4+ T cells from PBMCs. The subset denotes: CD45RA+ positively selected. This chain links TRBV5-1 with TRBJ2-5; maybe TRBD2 (6 bases). CDR3 region: CASSLAGVGETQYF. CDR3 sequence (DNA): TGCGCCAGCAGCTTGGCGGGAGTGGGGGAGACCCAGTACTTC. The full variable domain, in which reference TRBV5-1 and TRBJ2-5 provide the parts outside the CDR3, is KAGVTQTPRYLIKTRGQQVTLSCSPISGHRSVSWYQQTPGQGLQFLFEYFSETQRNKGNFPGRFSGRQFSNSRSEMNVSTLELGDSALYLCASSLAGVGETQYFGPGTRLLVL.